The entry that follows covers one TCR beta chain sequence. What it binds is not known. This CDR3 spans 18 amino acids. V was pared by 0 bases and J by 5 bases, with 22 bases between. Germline loops: CDR1 MGHRA, CDR2 YSYEKL. This sample was taken from a study of post-analysis software for immune sequencing data. The study's findings and limits: Among a handful of TRBV segments more frequent in patients than controls were TRBV5-6, TRBV5-1 and TRBV20-1. Comparison with controls showed significantly lower normalized Chao1 diversity in multiple sclerosis patients.

Unique molecular identifiers featured in each of the TCR beta cDNA libraries. TCRdb ran MiXCR on the PCR reads and lists one entry per CDR3 protein. This repertoire shows around 500,000 distinct CDR3 sequences, 34% found once; its top ten account for about 5.6%. Sample: blood. This receptor was identified in a girl aged 2-17 years with multiple sclerosis. The chain has TRBV4-1 and TRBJ2-5; a possible D gene is TRBD2 (7 bases). The CDR3 reads CASSQEGAAGAPSETQYF. CDR3 nucleotides: TGCGCCAGCAGCCAAGAGGGAGCGGCGGGGGCACCTTCGGAGACCCAGTACTTC.